One sample yielded the 27 T cell receptor beta chains listed below, sequenced in a study of regulatory T cells in long-lasting Graves disease. Time point meaning: persistent/refractory GD, antithyroid drugs over 5 years with positive TRAb. PBMC-derived RNA was used for the TCR library. With iRepertoire HTBI primers and Arm-PCR of CDR3 regions, TCR beta libraries were built. Each CDR3 protein is one row after TCRdb ran MiXCR on the multiplex PCR reads. The repertoire holds 600,000 to 800,000 distinct CDR3 sequences, with about 32% as singletons. This specimen consisted of peripheral blood mononuclear cells (PBMCs), obtained when the disease was refractory, from a patient treated with antithyroid drugs. These TCRs come from a female donor with Graves disease.

This clonotype has a handful of counts. The chain combines TRBV5-1 with TRBJ1-6; D might be TRBD1 (5 bases). The CDR3 extends over 15 amino acids. The V end was cut by 0 bases, the J end by 10 bases, with 14 bases between. Germline V gives CDR1 SGHRS, CDR2 YFSETQ. The CDR3 nucleotides read TGCGCCAGCAGCTTGGCTGGCAGGGCGTACTCACCCCTCCACTTT. This encodes CASSLAGRAYSPLHF.

Comments on this clonotype: One end of the junction does not line up with germline, which may come from a read error. The J gene is TRBJ1-1, the V gene TRBV12-3 or TRBV12-4, with TRBD1 as a possible D gene (5 bases). The CDR3 consists of 15 residues. The CDR3 DNA reads as TGTGCCAGCGGTTTTCTTAGCGGGGGGGACACTGAAGCTTTCTTT. It translates to CASGFLSGGDTEAFF.

This clonotype was detected only a few times. The J gene is TRBJ1-1, the V gene TRBV9; D may be TRBD1 (5 bases). Trimming cost V 3 bases and J 1 base, with 10 bases left between them. CDR3 size: 14 residues. Germline V gene lookup returns CDR1 SGDLS and CDR2 YYNGEE. CDR3 in DNA: TGTGCCAGCAGCGGGGACGCCCAGAACACTGAAGCTTTCTTT. Encoded protein: CASSGDAQNTEAFF.

This clonotype was recorded many times. This chain links TRBV2 with TRBJ1-2; D remains unclear. Germline assignment: CDR1 SNHLY and CDR2 FYNNEI. This CDR3 region has 13 residues. Trimming removed 3 bases from V and 1 base from J, with 6 bases in between. The CDR3 sequence: CASSDTYNYGYTF. Here the CDR3 DNA reads TGTGCCAGCAGTGACACCTATAACTATGGCTACACCTTC.

In this sample, this clonotype turned up a few times. The chain is built from TRBV29-1 and TRBJ2-2, with D hard to call. With 7 bases removed from V and 0 bases from J, the gap between germline ends came to 15 bases. Germline-derived CDR1 and CDR2 are SQVTM and ANQGSEA. The CDR3 consists of 15 residues. The CDR3 region is CSAALLDTNTGELFF. The CDR3 DNA sequence: TGCAGCGCCGCTTTGCTAGACACGAACACCGGGGAGCTGTTTTTT.

The CDR3 coding sequence is TGCAGTGCTAGAGTCGGGGGCCGGCACACTGAAGCTTTCTTT. This encodes CSARVGGRHTEAFF. The chain couples TRBV20-1 to TRBJ1-1, with D possibly matching TRBD1 (6 bases). The CDR3 totals 14 residues. Trimming took off 1 base at V and 3 bases at J, with 12 bases between the two ends. Germline V gene data show CDR1 as DFQATT and CDR2 as SNEGSKA (reference sequence).

There are a few counts of this clonotype. The genes are TRBV11-2 and TRBJ1-2, with D uncertain. The germline V gene encodes CDR1 SGHAT and CDR2 FQNNGV. The length of the CDR3 is 15 residues. Deletions cut 3 bases from V and 0 bases from J, with 11 bases between. CDR3 residues: CASSFGRTTNYGYTF. The CDR3 DNA reads as TGTGCCAGCAGCTTTGGACGAACCACTAACTATGGCTACACCTTC.

This clonotype was observed a few times. This chain links TRBV13 with TRBJ2-1; D is possibly TRBD1 or TRBD2 (5 bases each). CDR3 length: 14 amino acids. The ends were cut back, 2 bases at V and 4 bases at J, with 9 bases in the middle. Germline V gene lookup returns CDR1 PRHDT and CDR2 FYEKMQ (reference sequence). CDR3 in amino acids: CASSLWGIYNEQFF. The CDR3 DNA reads as TGTGCCAGCAGCTTATGGGGGATTTACAATGAGCAGTTCTTC.

V is TRBV12-3 or TRBV12-4 and J is TRBJ2-7; D is ambiguous. V gave up 0 bases and J gave up 5 bases, with 14 bases separating them. This CDR3 has 15 residues. The CDR3 DNA is TGTGCCAGCAGTTTAGCGCGGCAGTATCGCCACGAGCAGTACTTC. This codes for CASSLARQYRHEQYF.

There are a few counts of this clonotype. J is TRBJ2-7 and V is TRBV12-3 or TRBV12-4; the D is unclear. V was trimmed by 1 base and J by 7 bases, leaving 11 bases between them. The CDR3 extends over 13 amino acids. In DNA, the CDR3 is TGTGCCAGCAGTTTAGGGCACACCAATGAGCAGTACTTC. Its translation: CASSLGHTNEQYF.

The chain recombines TRBV10-1 with TRBJ1-3; TRBD1 matches 9 bases. Germline CDR1 and CDR2: WNHNN and SYGVQD (reference sequence). The junction had 15 bases not matched to a gene; V was cut back by 6 bases and J by 6 bases. The CDR3 totals 17 residues. As DNA, the CDR3 is TGCGCCAGCAGGGGACAGGGTTCGACTGGACTGGAAAACACCATATATTTT. The encoded protein is CASRGQGSTGLENTIYF.

This chain connects TRBV14 to TRBJ2-7; 8 bases are shared with TRBD2. CDR3 length: 16 amino acids. The trim removed 2 bases at V and 1 base at J, leaving 7 bases unmatched. Per the germline V gene, CDR1 is SGHDN and CDR2 is FVKESK. The CDR3 region has the DNA TGTGCCAGCAGCCAATGGCCGGCTAGCGGGTCCTACGAGCAGTACTTC. This sequence encodes CASSQWPASGSYEQYF.

There are a few counts of this clonotype. The V call is TRBV7-9, the J call TRBJ1-1, with D uncertain. V was trimmed by 6 bases and J by 3 bases, leaving 17 bases between them. Germline CDR1 SEHNR, CDR2 FQNEAQ (reference sequence). The CDR3 covers 15 residues. DNA of the CDR3: TGTGCCAGCAGTTCGTCGAGCGAGGGTCACACTGAAGCTTTCTTT. Residues: CASSSSSEGHTEAFF.

The table lists this clonotype with many counts. V gene TRBV6-1 combines with J gene TRBJ1-2; the D is unclear. The germline gives CDR1 MNHNS, CDR2 SASEGT. There are 13 residues in the CDR3. The V gene lost 5 bases and the J gene lost 8 bases, with 15 bases spanning the gap. The CDR3 sequence: CASSTRTARGYTF. The CDR3 nucleotides are TGTGCCAGCAGTACCAGGACGGCCCGAGGCTACACCTTC.

This clonotype was seen only a few times. The chain uses TRBV6-4 and TRBJ1-2; D is possibly TRBD1 (5 bases). Germline CDR1 and CDR2: MRHNA and SNTAGT. The ends were cut back, 6 bases at V and 1 base at J, with 15 bases in the middle. This CDR3 spans 15 amino acids. The CDR3 loop reads CASRQDGVINYGYTF. CDR3 DNA: TGTGCCAGCAGACAGGACGGAGTAATTAACTATGGCTACACCTTC.

This clonotype was observed at least ten times. The J gene is TRBJ1-1, the V gene TRBV7-8, with D hard to call. CDR1 SGHVS and CDR2 FQNEAQ come from the germline V gene. Trimming cost V 1 base and J 0 bases, with 6 bases left between them. The length of the CDR3 is 14 residues. The CDR3 coding sequence is TGTGCCAGCAGCTTAGAGTGGGTGAACACTGAAGCTTTCTTT. As protein: CASSLEWVNTEAFF.

This clonotype came up once. The V gene is TRBV5-1, the J gene TRBJ1-2, with D maybe TRBD1 (6 bases). CDR3 length equals 15 residues. Germline lookup yields CDR1 SGHRS and CDR2 YFSETQ. V lost 4 bases and J 5 bases, leaving 18 bases between the germline ends. CDR3 DNA: TGCGCCAGCAGCCCGGACAGTGATAGCGATTATGGCTACACCTTC. Residues: CASSPDSDSDYGYTF.

The chain uses TRBV3-1 and TRBJ1-5; no clear D. In germline, CDR1 is LGHDT, CDR2 YNNKEL (reference sequence). The CDR3 has 14 amino acids. V lost 3 bases to trimming and J lost 3 bases, with 9 bases between them. The CDR3 reads CASSHGNHNQPQHF. DNA for the CDR3: TGTGCCAGCAGCCATGGGAACCACAATCAGCCCCAGCATTTT.

This clonotype was seen only a few times. This chain connects TRBV9 to TRBJ1-1; D remains ambiguous. Trimming took 4 bases from V and 7 from J, leaving 14 bases between them. The CDR3 is made up of 13 amino acids. CDR1 is SGDLS, CDR2 YYNGEE, per germline. The CDR3 sequence is CASSPHEGGEAFF. The CDR3 DNA sequence: TGTGCCAGCAGCCCCCACGAGGGTGGTGAAGCTTTCTTT.

As regards this clonotype: With a much larger clone just one base away, this may be a read error. This rearrangement joins TRBV6-1 to TRBJ1-2; D remains ambiguous. Germline CDR1 reads MNHNS; CDR2 reads SASEGT. CDR3 size: 13 residues. The CDR3 bases are TGTGCCAGCAATGAAGGAAGGAAGCATGGCTACACCTTC. This codes for CASNEGRKHGYTF.

This clonotype was seen a few times. This rearrangement joins TRBV10-2 to TRBJ1-5, with 10 bases fitting TRBD1. With V trimmed by 2 bases and J by 2 bases, 3 bases remained unmatched. Germline V CDR1 and CDR2: WSHSY, SAAADI. The CDR3 is 16 residues long. The CDR3 DNA reads TGCGCCAGCAGTGAGCCCGGGACAGGGGGCAATCAGCCCCAGCATTTT. This encodes CASSEPGTGGNQPQHF.

This clonotype was detected a few times. This chain connects TRBV27 to TRBJ1-5; unclear D gene. This CDR3 region has 13 residues. Germline values: CDR1 MNHEY, CDR2 SMNVEV (reference sequence). V lost 4 bases, J lost 7 bases, and 11 bases lay in between. The CDR3 DNA sequence: TGTGCCAGCAGTTCCGAGACGGGCCAGCCCCAGCATTTT. Translated: CASSSETGQPQHF.

The V gene is TRBV29-1, the J gene TRBJ1-6, with 12 nucleotides matching TRBD1. V lost 4 bases, J lost 7 bases, and 5 bases stayed unmatched. This CDR3 comprises 15 residues. CDR1 is SQVTM, CDR2 ANQGSEA, per germline. The CDR3 reads CSVAFGTGGNSPLHF. DNA for the CDR3: TGCAGCGTTGCCTTCGGGACAGGGGGCAATTCACCCCTCCACTTT.

This clonotype came up a few times. The rearrangement uses TRBV28 and TRBJ2-5, with a weak D call TRBD1 (6 bases). Germline CDR1 reads MDHEN; CDR2 reads SYDVKM. The V end was cut by 6 bases, the J end by 5 bases, with 16 bases between. The CDR3 extends over 14 amino acids. In DNA form, the CDR3 reads TGTGCCAGCAGCCGACCATACAGGGAGGAGACCCAGTACTTC. Translation gives CASSRPYREETQYF.

The table lists this clonotype with a few counts. The CDR3 DNA sequence: TGTGCCAGCAGTGCTTATCTGTATGACGAGCAGTACTTC. Protein: CASSAYLYDEQYF. The J gene is TRBJ2-7, the V gene TRBV27, with D hard to call. The germline CDR1 and CDR2 sequences are MNHEY and SMNVEV (reference sequence). The V end lost 5 bases, the J end lost 5 bases, and 13 bases lay between the germline ends. CDR3 length equals 13 residues.

The rearrangement links TRBV7-2 to TRBJ2-3; D unclear. There are 12 residues in the CDR3. Germline values: CDR1 SGHTA, CDR2 FQGNSA. V was clipped by 7 bases and J by 5 bases, with 10 bases between them. CDR3 DNA sequence: TGTGCCAGCAATTTTAGGGTAGATACGCAGTATTTT. Translated, it gives CASNFRVDTQYF.

In this sample, this clonotype turned up many times. V and J are TRBV2 and TRBJ1-1, with D possibly matching TRBD1 (6 bases). V was pared by 6 bases and J by 2 bases, with 19 bases between. The CDR3 has 16 residues. Germline assignment: CDR1 SNHLY and CDR2 FYNNEI. The CDR3 DNA sequence: TGTGCCAGCAGAGGAGGGGGGGTGGAGAGTAACACTGAAGCTTTCTTT. Translation gives CASRGGGVESNTEAFF.